Included here is one T cell receptor (beta chain) sequence, with context. The sample belongs to a study of cytomegalovirus exposure and HLA in healthy donors. CDR3 length: 15 amino acids. Trimming stripped 8 bases from V and 7 bases from J, with 24 bases between. The germline V gene has CDR1 LNHNV and CDR2 YYDKDF (reference sequence). Primers: 60 Vbeta forward and 13 Jbeta reverse. Assay: immunoSEQ multiplex PCR; the TCRdb copy retains only in-frame clones and omits some. The data hold under 250,000 clones, with around four fifths observed a single time. The chain recombines TRBV15 with TRBJ2-7, with D maybe TRBD1 (5 bases). The sequence came from a woman between 50 and 59 years old in good health and CMV-seropositive. The sequencing sample was made of PBMCs. The CDR3 nucleotides read TGTGCCACCCAGTCCCTGCTTACAGGAGCTAGGGAGCAGTACTTC. Protein: CATQSLLTGAREQYF.